A single sample gave rise to the 18 T cell receptor beta chains below, sequenced in a study of T cell responses to AZD1222 COVID-19 vaccine. Here immunoSEQ multiplex PCR was the method, and the copy in TCRdb shows in-frame clones only, minus some. The profile shows 250,000 to 300,000 clones, 94% of them singletons. This material consisted of peripheral blood, taken 28 days after the second AZD1222 dose. These TCRs come from an adult who received the AZD1222 COVID-19 vaccine.

This clone was picked up one time. The chain links TRBV18 to TRBJ2-7; 7 nucleotides agree with TRBD2. The CDR3 covers 16 residues. The V segment lost 3 bases and the J segment 4 bases; nucleotides outside the gene matches: 12. Per the germline V gene, CDR1 is KGHSH and CDR2 is LQKENI. As DNA, the CDR3 is TGTGCCAGCTCACCCGGGTCAGGCGGGGGTTCTTACGAGCAGTACTTC. It yields the protein CASSPGSGGGSYEQYF.

The genes are TRBV21-1 and TRBJ2-7; the table's TRBD2 call for D was not verified on the DNA. TRBV21-1 is labeled a pseudogene. There are 15 residues in the CDR3. The CDR3: CASRLEREDSYEQYF. Written as DNA, the CDR3 is TGTGCCAGCAGACTAGAGCGGGAGGACTCCTACGAGCAGTACTTC.

This clone has a handful of counts. V usage is TRBV30 and J usage is TRBJ2-6; D is uncertain. Trimming took off 0 bases at V and 3 bases at J, with 9 bases between the two ends. The CDR3 is 15 residues long. CDR1 is GTSNPN and CDR2 is SVGIG in the germline V gene (reference sequence). The CDR3 nucleotides read TGTGCCTGGAGTGTAGTACTAAATGGGGCCAACGTCCTGACTTTC. Protein product: CAWSVVLNGANVLTF. The full variable domain, completed using reference TRBV30 and TRBJ2-6, is SQTIHQWPATLVQPVGSPLSLECTVEGTSNPNLYWYRQAAGRGLQLLFYSVGIGQISSEVPQNLSASRPQDRQFILSSKKLLLSDSGFYLCAWSVVLNGANVLTFGAGSRLTVL.

V is TRBV27 and J is TRBJ1-2; D perhaps matches TRBD1 (6 bases). The CDR3 totals 15 residues. Germline CDR1 reads MNHEY; CDR2 reads SMNVEV (reference sequence). The V end was cut by 7 bases, the J end by 8 bases, with 23 bases between. CDR3 nucleotides: TGTGCCAGCACCACTCTGCGGGGGCGCGAGGCCGGCTACACCTTC. This gives the protein CASTTLRGREAGYTF.

The CDR3 DNA sequence: TGTGCCAGCAGCCAGAGGGCAGGCCGGCATGGCTACACCTTC. Amino acids: CASSQRAGRHGYTF. The chain employs TRBV7-6 and TRBJ1-2; D gene uncertain. Germline loops: CDR1 SGHVS, CDR2 FNYEAQ. The CDR3 sequence is 14 residues long. The V end lost 5 bases, the J end lost 6 bases, and 16 bases lay between the germline ends.

The chain uses TRBV28 and TRBJ1-2, with D unresolved. V was trimmed by 6 bases and J by 4 bases, leaving 6 bases between them. The CDR3 has 11 residues. Germline CDR1 reads MDHEN; CDR2 reads SYDVKM. The CDR3 coding sequence is TGTGCCAGCAGCGCTAGCTATGGCTACACCTTC. This encodes CASSASYGYTF.

As to this clone: A junction boundary mismatches the germline segment, possibly from a read error. The chain uses TRBV3-1 (or the pseudogene TRBV3-2) and TRBJ1-2; perhaps TRBD1 as D (5 bases). The germline gives CDR1 LGHDT, CDR2 YNNKEL (reference sequence). The CDR3 covers 12 residues. CDR3: CASSQDAGVLAF. The CDR3, as DNA: TGTGCCAGCAGCCAAGATGCGGGGGTTTTGGCCTTC.

This chain connects TRBV5-1 to TRBJ2-1; TRBD2 matches at 8 bases. The CDR3 is made up of 15 amino acids. Looked up from germline, CDR1 is SGHRS and CDR2 is YFSETQ. V was pared by 2 bases and J by 2 bases, with 3 bases of the junction left unmatched. CDR3 amino acids: CASSLTSGTYNEQFF. DNA of the CDR3: TGCGCCAGCAGCTTAACTAGCGGTACCTACAATGAGCAGTTCTTC.

CDR3 nucleotide sequence: TGTGCCAGCAGAATTACAGGCTCTGGGGCCAACGTCCTGACTTTC. Translated: CASRITGSGANVLTF. The chain couples TRBV7-8 to TRBJ2-6; maybe TRBD1 (5 bases). The V gene's germline CDR1 is SGHVS and CDR2 FQNEAQ. This CDR3 is built from 15 residues. V lost 6 bases, J lost 0 bases, and 9 bases lay in between.

There are a few counts of this clone. The rearrangement joins TRBV6-5 to TRBJ1-6, with TRBD1 matching 7 bases. The CDR3 runs 14 residues. CDR1 MNHEY and CDR2 SVGAGI come from the germline V gene. Germline trimming cut 6 bases from V and 7 bases from J; bases unmatched to any gene: 6. The CDR3 protein is CASSSGTANSPLHF. The CDR3 coding sequence is TGTGCCAGCAGCTCCGGGACAGCCAATTCACCCCTCCACTTT.

The rearrangement links TRBV19 to TRBJ1-2; TRBD1 agrees at 9 bases. The CDR3 covers 14 residues. The trim removed 7 bases at V and 6 bases at J, leaving 9 bases unmatched. Germline values: CDR1 LNHDA, CDR2 SQIVND (reference sequence). This CDR3 reads CASTAGTGTNGYTF. The CDR3 DNA reads TGTGCCAGTACCGCCGGGACAGGGACCAATGGCTACACCTTC.

The chain joins TRBV7-6 to TRBJ1-5; D not resolved. CDR3 length: 13 residues. The germline V gene has CDR1 SGHVS and CDR2 FNYEAQ. The V end was cut by 5 bases, the J end by 0 bases, with 5 bases between. The CDR3 nucleotides read TGTGCCAGCAGCCTACATAGCAATCAGCCCCAGCATTTT. The encoded protein is CASSLHSNQPQHF.

The V gene is TRBV7-2, the J gene TRBJ1-5, with unresolved D. V dropped 5 bases and J dropped 0 bases, with 8 bases sitting between them. There are 14 residues in the CDR3. Germline CDR1 is SGHTA and CDR2 is FQGNSA. The CDR3 here is CASSLQGSNQPQHF. As DNA, the CDR3 is TGTGCCAGCAGCCTTCAAGGTAGCAATCAGCCCCAGCATTTT.

The chain is built from TRBV5-4 and TRBJ2-5; TRBD2 aligns across 11 bases. Losses at the gene ends were 3 bases for V and 2 bases for J; bases not matched to a gene: 3. This CDR3 is built from 15 residues. The germline CDR1 and CDR2 sequences are SGHNT and YYREEE (reference sequence). The DNA for the CDR3 is TGTGCCAGCAGCTCCGGACTAGCGGGTCAAGAGACCCAGTACTTC. It specifies CASSSGLAGQETQYF.

The rearrangement uses TRBV30 and TRBJ2-3; D is perhaps TRBD1 (5 bases). CDR3 length: 12 residues. V was cut by 0 bases and J by 12 bases, with 13 bases left in between. Germline V CDR1 and CDR2: GTSNPN, SVGIG (reference sequence). CDR3 protein: CAWSVQAPHQYF. CDR3 coding DNA: TGTGCCTGGAGTGTACAGGCCCCGCATCAGTATTTT.

V and J are TRBV19 and TRBJ2-6; the match to TRBD2 covers 9 bases. The CDR3 runs 20 residues. Trimming cost V 4 bases and J 4 bases; bases outside gene matches: 17. Germline V gene lookup returns CDR1 LNHDA and CDR2 SQIVND (reference sequence). The CDR3 nucleotides are TGTGCCAGTAGTACCCTCGGGGCGGGAGGGCCGGTAGCCGGGGCCAACGTCCTGACTTTC. It encodes CASSTLGAGGPVAGANVLTF.

This clone was detected only once. The V and J genes are TRBV9 and TRBJ2-1, with 9 nucleotides matching TRBD2. V shed 4 bases, J shed 4 bases, and the junction held 9 bases outside the gene matches. The germline V gene has CDR1 SGDLS and CDR2 YYNGEE. The CDR3 sequence is 16 residues long. CDR3 residues: CASSSEGGGGYNEQFF. The CDR3 nucleotides read TGTGCCAGCAGCTCAGAGGGCGGGGGGGGTTACAATGAGCAGTTCTTC.

The chain couples TRBV7-9 to TRBJ2-5, with TRBD2 as a possible D gene (5 bases). The CDR3 loop spans 16 amino acids. V was clipped by 1 base and J by 4 bases, with 16 bases between them. Per germline, CDR1 SEHNR and CDR2 FQNEAQ (reference sequence). The CDR3 bases are TGTGCCAGCAGCTTAGGAGTTCGGCGGGTGCCAGAGACCCAGTACTTC. Protein: CASSLGVRRVPETQYF.